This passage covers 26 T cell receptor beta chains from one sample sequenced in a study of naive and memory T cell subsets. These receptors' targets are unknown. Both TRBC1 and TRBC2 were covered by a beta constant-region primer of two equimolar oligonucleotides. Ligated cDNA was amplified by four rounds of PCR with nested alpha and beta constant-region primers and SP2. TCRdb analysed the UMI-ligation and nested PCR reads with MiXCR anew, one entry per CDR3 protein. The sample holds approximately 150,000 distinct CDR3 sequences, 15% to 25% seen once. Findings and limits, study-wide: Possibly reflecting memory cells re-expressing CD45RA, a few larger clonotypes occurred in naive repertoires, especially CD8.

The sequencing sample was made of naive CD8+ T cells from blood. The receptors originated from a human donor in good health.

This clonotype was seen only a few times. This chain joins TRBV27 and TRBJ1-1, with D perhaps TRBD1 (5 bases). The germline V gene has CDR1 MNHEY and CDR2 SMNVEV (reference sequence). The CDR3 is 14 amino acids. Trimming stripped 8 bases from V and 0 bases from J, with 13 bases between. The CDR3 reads CASRWGTMNTEAFF. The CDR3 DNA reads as TGTGCCAGCCGATGGGGCACCATGAACACTGAAGCTTTCTTT.

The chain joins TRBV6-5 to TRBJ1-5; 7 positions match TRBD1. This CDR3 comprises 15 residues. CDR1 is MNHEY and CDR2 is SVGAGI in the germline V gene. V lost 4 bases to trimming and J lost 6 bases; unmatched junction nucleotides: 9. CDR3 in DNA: TGTGCCAGCAGTTTGCGGGGAGGGGGCGTTCAGCCCCAGCATTTT. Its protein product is CASSLRGGGVQPQHF.

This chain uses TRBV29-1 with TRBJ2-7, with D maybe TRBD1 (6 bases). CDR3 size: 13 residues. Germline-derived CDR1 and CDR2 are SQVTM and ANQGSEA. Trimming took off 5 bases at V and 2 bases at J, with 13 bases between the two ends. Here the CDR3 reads CSVTPQGTYEQYF. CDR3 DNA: TGCAGCGTTACCCCCCAGGGGACCTACGAGCAGTACTTC.

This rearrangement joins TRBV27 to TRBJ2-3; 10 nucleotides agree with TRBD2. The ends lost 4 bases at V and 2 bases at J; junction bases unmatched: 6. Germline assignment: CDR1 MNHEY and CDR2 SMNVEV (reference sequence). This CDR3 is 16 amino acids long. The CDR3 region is CASSWWTSGDTDTQYF. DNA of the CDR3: TGTGCCAGCAGTTGGTGGACTAGCGGAGACACAGATACGCAGTATTTT.

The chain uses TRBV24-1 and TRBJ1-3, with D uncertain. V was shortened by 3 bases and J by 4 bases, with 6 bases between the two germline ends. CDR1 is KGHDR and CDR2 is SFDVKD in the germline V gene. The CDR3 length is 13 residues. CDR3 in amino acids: CATSDLHGNTIYF. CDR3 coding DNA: TGTGCCACCAGTGATCTACACGGAAACACCATATATTTT.

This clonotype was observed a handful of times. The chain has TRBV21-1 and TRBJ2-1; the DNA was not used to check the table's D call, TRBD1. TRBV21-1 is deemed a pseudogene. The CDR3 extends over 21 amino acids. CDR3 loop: CASSNRINRDRGRYFYNEQFF. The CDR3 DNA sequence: TGTGCCAGCAGCAATAGAATCAACAGGGACAGGGGGCGCTACTTCTACAATGAGCAGTTCTTC.

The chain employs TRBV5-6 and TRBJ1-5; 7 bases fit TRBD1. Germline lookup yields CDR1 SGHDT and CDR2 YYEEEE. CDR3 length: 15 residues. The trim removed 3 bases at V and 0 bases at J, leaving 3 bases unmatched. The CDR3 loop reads CASSSGTDSNQPQHF. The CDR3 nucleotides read TGTGCCAGCAGCTCCGGGACAGATAGCAATCAGCCCCAGCATTTT.

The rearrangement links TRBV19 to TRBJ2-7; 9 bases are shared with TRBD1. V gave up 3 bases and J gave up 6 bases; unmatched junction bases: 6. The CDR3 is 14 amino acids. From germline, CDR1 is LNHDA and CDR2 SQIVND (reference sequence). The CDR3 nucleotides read TGTGCCAGTAGTATGGGACAGGGCCCCACCGAGCAGTACTTC. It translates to CASSMGQGPTEQYF.

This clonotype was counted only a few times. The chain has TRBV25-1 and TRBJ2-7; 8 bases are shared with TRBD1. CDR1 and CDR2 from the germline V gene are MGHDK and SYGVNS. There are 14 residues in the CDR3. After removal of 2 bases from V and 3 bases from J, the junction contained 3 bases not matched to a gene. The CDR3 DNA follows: TGTGCCAGCAGTGAACTCGGACAGGGCTACGAGCAGTACTTC. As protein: CASSELGQGYEQYF.

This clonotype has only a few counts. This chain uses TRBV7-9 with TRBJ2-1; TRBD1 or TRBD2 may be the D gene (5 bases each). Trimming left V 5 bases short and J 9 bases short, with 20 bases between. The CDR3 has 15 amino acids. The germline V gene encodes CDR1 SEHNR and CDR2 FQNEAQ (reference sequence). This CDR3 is CASSPWGVAFGEQFF. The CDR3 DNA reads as TGTGCCAGCAGCCCCTGGGGCGTAGCGTTCGGTGAGCAGTTCTTC.

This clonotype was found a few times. CDR3 sequence reads: CASSQGRQGAYGYTF. The CDR3 nucleotides are TGCGCCAGCAGCCAAGGCCGTCAGGGGGCCTATGGCTACACCTTC. This sequence joins TRBV4-3 and TRBJ1-2, with TRBD1 matching over 8 bases. The V gene end was trimmed by 1 base and the J gene end by 4 bases; junction bases not matched to a gene: 5. The germline V gene has CDR1 LGHNA and CDR2 YSLEER. The length of the CDR3 is 15 residues.

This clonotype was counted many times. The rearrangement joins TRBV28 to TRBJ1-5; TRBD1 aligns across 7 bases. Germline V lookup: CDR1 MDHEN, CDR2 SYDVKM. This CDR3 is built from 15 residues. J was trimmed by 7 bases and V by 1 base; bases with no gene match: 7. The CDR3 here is CASSLSQGPMQPQHF. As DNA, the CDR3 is TGTGCCAGCAGTTTATCACAGGGGCCAATGCAGCCCCAGCATTTT. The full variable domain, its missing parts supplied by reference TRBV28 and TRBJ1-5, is DVKVTQSSRYLVKRTGEKVFLECVQDMDHENMFWYRQDPGLGLRLIYFSYDVKMKEKGDIPEGYSVSREKKERFSLILESASTNQTSMYLCASSLSQGPMQPQHFGDGTRLSIL.

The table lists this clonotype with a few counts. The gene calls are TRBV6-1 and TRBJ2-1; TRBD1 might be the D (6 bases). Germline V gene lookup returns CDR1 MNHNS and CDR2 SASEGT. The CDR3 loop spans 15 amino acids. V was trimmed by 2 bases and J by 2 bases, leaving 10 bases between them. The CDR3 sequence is CASSELGAAYNEQFF. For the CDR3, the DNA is TGTGCCAGCAGTGAATTGGGGGCAGCCTACAATGAGCAGTTCTTC.

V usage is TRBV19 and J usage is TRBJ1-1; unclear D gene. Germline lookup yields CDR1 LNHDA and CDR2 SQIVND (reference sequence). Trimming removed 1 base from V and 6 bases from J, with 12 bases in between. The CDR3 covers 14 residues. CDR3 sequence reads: CASSIAHSGSEAFF. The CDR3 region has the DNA TGTGCCAGTAGTATAGCGCATTCGGGGTCTGAAGCTTTCTTT. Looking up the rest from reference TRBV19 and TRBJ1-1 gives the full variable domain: DGGITQSPKYLFRKEGQNVTLSCEQNLNHDAMYWYRQDPGQGLRLIYYSQIVNDFQKGDIAEGYSVSREKKESFPLTVTSAQKNPTAFYLCASSIAHSGSEAFFGQGTRLTVV.

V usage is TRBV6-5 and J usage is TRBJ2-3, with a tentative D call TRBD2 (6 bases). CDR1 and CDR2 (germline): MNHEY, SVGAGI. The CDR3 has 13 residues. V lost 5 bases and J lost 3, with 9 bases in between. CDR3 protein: CASSVLATDTQYF. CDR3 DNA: TGTGCCAGCAGTGTCCTAGCGACAGATACGCAGTATTTT.

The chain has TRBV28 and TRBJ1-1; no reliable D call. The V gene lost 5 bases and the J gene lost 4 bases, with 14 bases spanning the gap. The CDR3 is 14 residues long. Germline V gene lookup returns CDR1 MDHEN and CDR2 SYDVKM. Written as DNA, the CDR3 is TGTGCCAGCAGTCCTGACGATGGAATCACTGAAGCTTTCTTT. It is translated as CASSPDDGITEAFF.

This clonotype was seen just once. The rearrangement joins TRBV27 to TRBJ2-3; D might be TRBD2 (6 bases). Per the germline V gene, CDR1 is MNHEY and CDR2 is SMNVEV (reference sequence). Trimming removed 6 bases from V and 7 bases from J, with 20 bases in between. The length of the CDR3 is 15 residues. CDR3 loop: CASRRRESGLYTQYF. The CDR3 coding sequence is TGTGCCAGCAGGCGGCGGGAAAGCGGGCTCTATACGCAGTATTTT.

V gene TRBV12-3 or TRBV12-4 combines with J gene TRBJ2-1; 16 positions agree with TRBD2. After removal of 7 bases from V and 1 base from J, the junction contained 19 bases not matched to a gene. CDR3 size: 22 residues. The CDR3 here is CASTFSIPPGTSGRGSYNEQFF. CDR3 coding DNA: TGTGCCAGCACCTTCTCCATACCCCCTGGGACTAGCGGGAGGGGGTCCTACAATGAGCAGTTCTTC.

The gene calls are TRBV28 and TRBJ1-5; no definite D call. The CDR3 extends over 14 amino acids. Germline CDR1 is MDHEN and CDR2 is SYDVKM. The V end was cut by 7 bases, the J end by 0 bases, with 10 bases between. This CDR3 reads CASIRAYSNQPQHF. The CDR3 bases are TGTGCCAGCATCCGGGCATATAGCAATCAGCCCCAGCATTTT.

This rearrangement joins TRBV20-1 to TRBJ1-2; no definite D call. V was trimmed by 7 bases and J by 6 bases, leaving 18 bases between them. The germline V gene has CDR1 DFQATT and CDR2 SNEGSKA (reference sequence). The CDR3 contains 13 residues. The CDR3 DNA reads TGCAGTGTCCCCTCCGACCGAGACCATGGCTACACCTTC. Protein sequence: CSVPSDRDHGYTF.

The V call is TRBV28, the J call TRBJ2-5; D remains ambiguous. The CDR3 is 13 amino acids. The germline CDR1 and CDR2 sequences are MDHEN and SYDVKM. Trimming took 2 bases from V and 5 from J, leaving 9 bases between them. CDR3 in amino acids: CASSLRQRETQYF. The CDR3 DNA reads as TGTGCCAGCAGTTTAAGGCAGAGGGAGACCCAGTACTTC.

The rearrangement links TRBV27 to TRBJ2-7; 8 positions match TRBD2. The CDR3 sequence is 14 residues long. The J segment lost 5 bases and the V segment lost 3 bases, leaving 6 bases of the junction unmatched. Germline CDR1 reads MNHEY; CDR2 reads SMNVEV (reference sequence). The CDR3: CASSFVREENEQYF. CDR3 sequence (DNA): TGTGCCAGCAGTTTTGTGCGGGAGGAGAACGAGCAGTACTTC.

CDR3 sequence reads: CSVEGLAEETQYF. For the CDR3, the DNA is TGCAGCGTTGAAGGGCTAGCGGAAGAGACCCAGTACTTC. The chain is built from TRBV29-1 and TRBJ2-5; TRBD2 aligns across 7 bases. The CDR3 totals 13 residues. J gave up 3 bases and V 1 base, and 2 bases lay outside the gene matches. CDR1 and CDR2 (germline): SQVTM, ANQGSEA.

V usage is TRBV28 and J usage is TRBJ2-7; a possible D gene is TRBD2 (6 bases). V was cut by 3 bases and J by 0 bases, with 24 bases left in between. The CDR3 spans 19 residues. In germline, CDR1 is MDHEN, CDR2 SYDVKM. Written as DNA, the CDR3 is TGTGCCAGCAGTTTTTTTTTTTCGGGAGTTTCCTCAAACTCCTACGAGCAGTACTTC. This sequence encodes CASSFFFSGVSSNSYEQYF.

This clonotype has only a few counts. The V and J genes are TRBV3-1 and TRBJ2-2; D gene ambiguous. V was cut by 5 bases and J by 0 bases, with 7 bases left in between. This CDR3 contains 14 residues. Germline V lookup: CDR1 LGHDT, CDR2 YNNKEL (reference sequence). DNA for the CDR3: TGTGCCAGCAGCAGGTCTGCGAACACCGGGGAGCTGTTTTTT. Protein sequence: CASSRSANTGELFF.

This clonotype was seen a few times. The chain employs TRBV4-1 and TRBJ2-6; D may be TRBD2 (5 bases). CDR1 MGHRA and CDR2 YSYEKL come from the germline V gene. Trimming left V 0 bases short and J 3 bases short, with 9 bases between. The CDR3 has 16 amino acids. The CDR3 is CASSQDSGFGANVLTF. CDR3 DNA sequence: TGCGCCAGCAGCCAAGATTCGGGGTTTGGGGCCAACGTCCTGACTTTC.